A single sample gave rise to the 3 T cell receptor beta chains below, sequenced in a study of beta chain features in type 1 diabetes. cDNA synthesis used the whole RNA isolate, giving expressed TCRB sequences. Data came from immunoSEQ multiplex PCR; TCRdb stores just in-frame clones and leaves some out. The table has over 700,000 clones, 15% to 20% seen once. Specimen: naive CD4+ T cells from blood. These receptor sequences come from a woman between 18 and 29 years old in good health.

The chain is built from TRBV9 and TRBJ2-7; 7 bases align to TRBD2. Germline CDR1 reads SGDLS; CDR2 reads YYNGEE. Losses at the gene ends were 4 bases for V and 0 bases for J; bases not matched to a gene: 4. The CDR3 spans 14 residues. CDR3 amino acids: CASSLGGNSYEQYF. CDR3 DNA sequence: TGTGCCAGCAGCCTGGGGGGGAACTCCTACGAGCAGTACTTC.

This chain links TRBV10-3 with TRBJ2-1; D may correspond to TRBD1 or TRBD2 (5 bases each). V lost 4 bases and J lost 1, with 11 bases in between. CDR3 length: 15 residues. Germline CDR1 reads ENHRY; CDR2 reads SYGVKD. The CDR3: CAISVIGESYNEQFF. The CDR3 bases are TGTGCCATCAGTGTCATAGGGGAGTCCTACAATGAGCAGTTCTTC.

In its sample, this clone was seen a few times. This chain joins TRBV6-5 and TRBJ1-1, with D perhaps matching TRBD1 (5 bases). V lost 1 base to trimming and J lost 4 bases, with 10 bases between them. This CDR3 is 14 amino acids long. Germline CDR1 MNHEY, CDR2 SVGAGI. CDR3 amino acids: CASSYYSGRTEAFF. The CDR3 nucleotides read TGTGCCAGCAGTTACTACTCAGGGCGCACTGAAGCTTTCTTT.